Each of the 10 T cell receptor beta chains below was sequenced from the same sample in a study of graft-versus-host responses after intestinal transplantation. Libraries were prepared by immunoSEQ multiplex PCR; TCRdb keeps only in-frame clonotypes and omits some of them. This sample has tens of thousands of clones, with about 95% found just once. Here the sequenced sample was PBMCs, taken around 48 weeks after intestinal transplant. The receptors were sampled from a human patient who received an intestinal transplant, so some T cells may come from the graft donor.

The rearrangement joins TRBV4-2 to TRBJ2-5; TRBD2 aligns across 13 bases. There are 18 residues in the CDR3. V was pared by 4 bases and J by 5 bases, with 13 bases of the junction left unmatched. Per the germline V gene, CDR1 is LGHNA and CDR2 is YNFKEQ. CDR3 DNA sequence: TGTGCCAGCAGCCCCCTAGGACTAGCGGGGGACCTTTCTGAGACCCAGTACTTC. Its translation is CASSPLGLAGDLSETQYF.

The chain is built from TRBV14 and TRBJ2-5; unclear D gene. V dropped 4 bases and J dropped 2 bases, with 11 bases sitting between them. Germline CDR1 and CDR2: SGHDN and FVKESK. The CDR3 is made up of 14 amino acids. In nucleotides, the CDR3 is TGTGCCAGCAGCCCCCGACGGTTACAAGAGACCCAGTACTTC. It encodes CASSPRRLQETQYF. Combining the CDR3 with reference TRBV14 and TRBJ2-5 gives the whole variable domain EAGVTQFPSHSVIEKGQTVTLRCDPISGHDNLYWYRRVMGKEIKFLLHFVKESKQDESGMPNNRFLAERTGGTYSTLKVQPAELEDSGVYFCASSPRRLQETQYFGPGTRLLVL.

This clone was seen just once. The J gene is TRBJ1-1, the V gene TRBV30; D possibly corresponds to TRBD1 (5 bases). The CDR3 has 13 residues. The V end lost 3 bases, the J end lost 5 bases, and 13 bases lay between the germline ends. Germline lookup yields CDR1 GTSNPN and CDR2 SVGIG (reference sequence). CDR3 sequence reads: CAWRRVGATEAFF. DNA of the CDR3: TGTGCCTGGAGGAGGGTTGGGGCGACTGAAGCTTTCTTT.

The chain links TRBV5-4 to TRBJ2-7; 8 bases map to TRBD2. This CDR3 contains 16 residues. CDR1 and CDR2 from the germline V gene are SGHNT and YYREEE (reference sequence). Trimming took 4 bases from V and 2 from J; bases not matched to a gene: 11. CDR3 bases: TGTGCCAGCAGCGGGTACGGGACTAGAGTAACCTACGAGCAGTACTTC. Encoded protein: CASSGYGTRVTYEQYF.

The chain has TRBV28 and TRBJ1-6; 7 nucleotides line up with TRBD1. The germline V gene encodes CDR1 MDHEN and CDR2 SYDVKM. CDR3 size: 15 residues. Trimming cost V 2 bases and J 9 bases; bases outside gene matches: 7. Written as DNA, the CDR3 is TGTGCCAGCAGTTTACCGGGACAGATGAGTTCACCCCTCCACTTT. This encodes CASSLPGQMSSPLHF. The full variable domain, with the rest looked up from reference TRBV28 and TRBJ1-6, is DVKVTQSSRYLVKRTGEKVFLECVQDMDHENMFWYRQDPGLGLRLIYFSYDVKMKEKGDIPEGYSVSREKKERFSLILESASTNQTSMYLCASSLPGQMSSPLHFGNGTRLTVT.

The chain is built from TRBV11-3 and TRBJ1-1, with D tentatively TRBD1 (6 bases). There are 14 residues in the CDR3. The germline CDR1 and CDR2 sequences are SGHNT and YENEEA. With 3 bases removed from V and 1 base from J, the gap between germline ends came to 9 bases. CDR3 protein: CASSLQGPNTEAFF. The CDR3 DNA sequence: TGTGCCAGCAGCTTGCAGGGGCCGAACACTGAAGCTTTCTTT.

J is TRBJ2-5 and V is TRBV5-4; D is possibly TRBD1 or TRBD2 (5 bases each). The CDR3 is 15 residues long. Trimming pared 4 bases from V and 3 bases from J, leaving 16 bases between. Germline-derived CDR1 and CDR2 are SGHNT and YYREEE (reference sequence). CDR3 nucleotides: TGTGCCAGCAGCCGGGACCCGGGTGGGGAAGAGACCCAGTACTTC. This translates into CASSRDPGGEETQYF.

The rearrangement uses TRBV7-9 and TRBJ2-7; the match to TRBD2 covers 9 bases. In germline, CDR1 is SEHNR, CDR2 FQNEAQ (reference sequence). The CDR3 extends over 15 amino acids. The J segment lost 6 bases and the V segment lost 5 bases, leaving 11 bases of the junction unmatched. The chain's CDR3 is CASSPTSGWASEQYF. CDR3 sequence (DNA): TGTGCCAGCAGCCCGACTAGCGGTTGGGCGTCCGAGCAGTACTTC.

The chain couples TRBV5-1 to TRBJ2-7; 8 bases agree with TRBD2. V was pared by 0 bases and J by 1 base, with 3 bases of the junction left unmatched. Germline CDR1 and CDR2: SGHRS and YFSETQ. This CDR3 comprises 15 residues. The CDR3 DNA follows: TGCGCCAGCAGCTTGGGAGCGGGAGCTTCCTACGAGCAGTACTTC. Its protein product is CASSLGAGASYEQYF.

Written as DNA, the CDR3 is TGCAGTGCTGATCAGCGGGAGACCCAGTACTTC. Translating gives CSADQRETQYF. The genes are TRBV20-1 and TRBJ2-5, with TRBD2 as a possible D gene (5 bases). The length of the CDR3 is 11 residues. Germline V gives CDR1 DFQATT, CDR2 SNEGSKA (reference sequence). Trimming stripped 5 bases from V and 5 bases from J, with 9 bases between.